This TCR beta chain was obtained from a study of human T cells and chemical hapten exposure. As processed by the authors: A typical sample had 75,000 to 100,000 TCRs, with roughly 23,224 to 690,600 overall. One entry per CDR3 protein results from TCRdb running MiXCR on the RACE reads. The V and J calls come from TCRdb's annotation, not from the publication. The sample lists more than 250,000 distinct CDR3 sequences, over 8% occurring once. Documented time point: pre-sensitization, week 0. The treatment was: therapeutic diphenylcyclopropenone sensitization with weekly scalp DPC. This clonotype turned up a few times. The receptor comes from a woman in her 40s with alopecia areata. Some clones in this sample may be carry-over from other donors' samples. The sample in question was whole blood, obtained in connection with sensitization to the hapten diphenylcyclopropenone (DPC).

CDR3 in DNA: TGTGCCATCAGTGTTTCGAGCGGGAGGGCCTACAATGAGCAGTTCTTC. Translation gives CAISVSSGRAYNEQFF. The V call is TRBV10-3, the J call TRBJ2-1; 10 bases agree with TRBD2. CDR1 ENHRY and CDR2 SYGVKD come from the germline V gene. J was trimmed by 2 bases and V by 4 bases; bases with no gene match: 5. The length of the CDR3 is 16 residues.